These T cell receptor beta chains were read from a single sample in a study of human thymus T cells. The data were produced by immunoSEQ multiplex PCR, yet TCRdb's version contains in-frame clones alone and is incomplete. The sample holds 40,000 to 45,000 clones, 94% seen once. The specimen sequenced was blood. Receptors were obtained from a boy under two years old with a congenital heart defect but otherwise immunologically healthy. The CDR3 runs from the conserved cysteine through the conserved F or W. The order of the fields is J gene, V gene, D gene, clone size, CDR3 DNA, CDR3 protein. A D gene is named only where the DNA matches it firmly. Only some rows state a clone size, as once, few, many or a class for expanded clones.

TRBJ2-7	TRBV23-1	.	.	TGCGCCAGCAGTCAATCTATAGGGCGCAAGCAGTACTTC	CASSQSIGRKQYF
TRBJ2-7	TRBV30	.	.	TGTGCCTGTGGTAGCACCTACGAGCAGTACTTC	CACGSTYEQYF
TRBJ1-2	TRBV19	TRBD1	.	TGTGCCAGTAGTCCAAAGGGACAGGGGGCGGTCTATGGCTACACCTTC	CASSPKGQGAVYGYTF
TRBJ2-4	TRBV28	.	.	TGTGCCAGCAGCCCCATCCGAGGGCAAAACATTCAGTACTTC	CASSPIRGQNIQYF
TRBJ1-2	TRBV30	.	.	TGTGCCTGGAATGGTGCTAACTATGGCTACACCTTC	CAWNGANYGYTF
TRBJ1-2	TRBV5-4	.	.	TGTGCCAGCAGCTTGGCCAGGGTGAAAGGCTATGGCTACACCTTC	CASSLARVKGYGYTF
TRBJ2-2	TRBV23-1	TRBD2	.	TGCGCCAGCAGTCAGAGCGGGGGGGCCGACGGGGAGCTGTTTTTT	CASSQSGGADGELFF
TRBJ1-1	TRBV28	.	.	TGTGCCAGCAGGAGGAACACTGAAGCTTTCTTT	CASRRNTEAFF
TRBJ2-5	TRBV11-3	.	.	TGTGCCAGCAGCCCAGGGACCAGCGCGGGGACCCAGTACTTC	CASSPGTSAGTQYF
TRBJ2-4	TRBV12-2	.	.	TGTGCAAGTCGCTTAGTACTAGCGGGGGGGCGGAGAGCCAAAAACATTCAGTACTTC	CASRLVLAGGRRAKNIQYF
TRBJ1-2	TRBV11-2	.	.	TGTGCCAGCAGCTTAAGGGGCCTGGGGGGGTATGGCTACACCTTC	CASSLRGLGGYGYTF
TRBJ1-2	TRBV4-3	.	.	TGCGCCAGCAGCCGATACCTCGGCGGAAACTATGGCTACACCTTC	CASSRYLGGNYGYTF
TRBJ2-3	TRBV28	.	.	TGTGCCAGCAGTTTAATCCAGGGCACAGATACGCAGTATTTT	CASSLIQGTDTQYF
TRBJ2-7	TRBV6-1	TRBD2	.	TGTGCCAGCAGTATCCTAGCGGGGGGCTCCTACGAGCAGTACTTC	CASSILAGGSYEQYF
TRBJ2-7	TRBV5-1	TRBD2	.	TGCGCCAGCAGCCGGAGCGGGGGGGTCGAGCAGTACTTC	CASSRSGGVEQYF
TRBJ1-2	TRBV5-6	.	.	TGTGCCAGCAGCTTGGTTTGGGGGGCCGGCTATGGCTACACCTTC	CASSLVWGAGYGYTF
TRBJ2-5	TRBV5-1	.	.	TGCGCCAGCAGCTTAAGCCAGCACCAAGAGACCCAGTACTTC	CASSLSQHQETQYF
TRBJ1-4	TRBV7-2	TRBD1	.	TGTGCCAGCAGCTTCCTAGGACAGGGGGGAGAAAAACTGTTTTTT	CASSFLGQGGEKLFF
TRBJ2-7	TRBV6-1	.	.	TGTGCCAGCGGCTCCTACGAGCAGTACTTC	CASGSYEQYF
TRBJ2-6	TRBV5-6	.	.	TGTGCCAGCAGCTTATCGGGGGCCAACGTCCTGACTTTC	CASSLSGANVLTF
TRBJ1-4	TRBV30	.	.	TGTGCCTGGAGCCTAGAGGGGATCGGTGAAAAACTGTTTTTT	CAWSLEGIGEKLFF
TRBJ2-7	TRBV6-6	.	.	TGTGCCAGCAGCCCTCCCACCTACGAGCAGTACTTC	CASSPPTYEQYF
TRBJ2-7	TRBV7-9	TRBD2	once	TGTGCCAGCAGCGACCGGGACTACTACGAGCAGTACTTC	CASSDRDYYEQYF
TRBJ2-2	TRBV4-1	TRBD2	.	TGCGCCAGCAGCCACACTAGCGGGGCGGGGGAGCTGTTTTTT	CASSHTSGAGELFF
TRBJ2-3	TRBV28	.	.	TGTGCCAGCAGTCCCAGAGGTGCTGTATTTGCGGATACGCAGTATTTT	CASSPRGAVFADTQYF
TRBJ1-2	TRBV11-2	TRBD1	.	TGTGCCAGCAGCTTAGTTTGGACAGGGGGAGGCTACACCTTC	CASSLVWTGGGYTF
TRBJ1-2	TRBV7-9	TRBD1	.	TGTGCCAGCAGCTTCGGACAGGGTCTGTATGGCTACACCTTC	CASSFGQGLYGYTF
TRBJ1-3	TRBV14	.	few	TGTGCCAGCAGCCAAGGACAATACTCTGGAAACACCATATATTTT	CASSQGQYSGNTIYF
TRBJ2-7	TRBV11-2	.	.	TGTGCCAGCAGCGCACACCCGGGGTTTTTCTACGAGCAGTACTTC	CASSAHPGFFYEQYF
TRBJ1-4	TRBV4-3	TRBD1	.	TGCGCCAGCAGCTCCGGGACAGGGTATGAAAAACTGTTTTTT	CASSSGTGYEKLFF
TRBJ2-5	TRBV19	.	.	TGTGCCAGTAGAGGAGTCCAGACCCAGTACTTC	CASRGVQTQYF
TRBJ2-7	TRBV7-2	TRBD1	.	TGTGCCAGCAGCTCAGATCTATGGACAGGGCCCTACGAGCAGTACTTC	CASSSDLWTGPYEQYF
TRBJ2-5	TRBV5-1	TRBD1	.	TGCGCCAGCAGATTCCACCGGGACAGCCAAGAGACCCAGTACTTC	CASRFHRDSQETQYF
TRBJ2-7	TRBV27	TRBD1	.	TGTGCCAGTCGACAGGGAACCTACGAGCAGTACTTC	CASRQGTYEQYF
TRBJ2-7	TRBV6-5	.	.	TGTGCCAGCAGAAGGAGTACAGGAGACGAGCAGTACTTC	CASRRSTGDEQYF
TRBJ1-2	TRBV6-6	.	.	TGTGCCAGCAGTCTCGAGTTTAACCCTAACTATGGCTACACCTTC	CASSLEFNPNYGYTF
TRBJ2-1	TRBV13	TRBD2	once	TGTGCCAGCAGCCCACCTAGCGGGGCGAGCTCCTACAATGAGCAGTTCTTC	CASSPPSGASSYNEQFF
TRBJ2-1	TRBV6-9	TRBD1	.	TGTGCCAGCAGTAAGACAGGGGGGGACAATGAGCAGTTCTTC	CASSKTGGDNEQFF
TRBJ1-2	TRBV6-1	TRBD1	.	TGTGCCAGCAGCCAAGGGACAGGGCGGTATGGCTACACCTTC	CASSQGTGRYGYTF
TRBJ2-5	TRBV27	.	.	TGTGCCAGCGCTATGGACAGTCAAGAGACCCAGTACTTC	CASAMDSQETQYF
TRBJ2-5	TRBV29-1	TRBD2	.	TGCAGCGTTGGAGCGGGGGGGCGGGTGACCCAGTACTTC	CSVGAGGRVTQYF
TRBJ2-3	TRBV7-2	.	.	TGTGCCAGCAGGCTCACAGATACGCAGTATTTT	CASRLTDTQYF
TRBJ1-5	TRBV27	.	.	TGTGCCAGCAGTTTCAGGGTAGGACAGCCCCAGCATTTT	CASSFRVGQPQHF
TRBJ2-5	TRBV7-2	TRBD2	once	TGTGCCAGCAGCCTTTACCGGGGGGGCCAACTAGAGACCCAGTACTTC	CASSLYRGGQLETQYF
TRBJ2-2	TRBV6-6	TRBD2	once	TGTGCCAGCAGTTACGCTAGCGGGGGCACCGGGGAGCTGTTTTTT	CASSYASGGTGELFF
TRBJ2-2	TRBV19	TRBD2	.	TGTGCCAGTAGTATTGGAGCGGGGGCAGCCGGGGAGCTGTTTTTT	CASSIGAGAAGELFF
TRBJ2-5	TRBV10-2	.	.	TGCGCCAGCAGTGAGTCAGGGGGCGGGAAGACCCAGTACTTC	CASSESGGGKTQYF
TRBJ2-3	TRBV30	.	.	TGTGCCTGGAGTTTGAGGGATACGCAGTATTTT	CAWSLRDTQYF
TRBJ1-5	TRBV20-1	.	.	TGCAGTGACAGGGACCCCCAGCCCCAGCATTTT	CSDRDPQPQHF
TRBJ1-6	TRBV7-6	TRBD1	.	TGTGCCAGCAGCCCCCGACAGGGGAATTCACCCCTCCACTTT	CASSPRQGNSPLHF
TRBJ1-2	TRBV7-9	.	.	TGTGCCAGCAGCTTAGCAGGGGGCTATGGCTACACCTTC	CASSLAGGYGYTF
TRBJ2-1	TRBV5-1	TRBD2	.	TGCGCCAGCAGCTTGCTAGCGGGGTCCTACAATGAGCAGTTCTTC	CASSLLAGSYNEQFF
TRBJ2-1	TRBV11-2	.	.	TGTGCCAGCAGCCTAGGATATGGGGGTGAGCAGTTCTTC	CASSLGYGGEQFF
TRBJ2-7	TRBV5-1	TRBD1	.	TGCGCCAGCAGCGCCGGACAGGGGTTTTACGAGCAGTACTTC	CASSAGQGFYEQYF
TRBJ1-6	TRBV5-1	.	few	TGCGCCAGCAGCTGGACAAACTCCTATAATTCACCCCTCCACTTT	CASSWTNSYNSPLHF